This T cell receptor beta chain was recovered during a study of early T cells in non-severe SARS-CoV-2 infection. Background on the study: From unsorted whole blood, bulk RNA was sequenced, and the chains remained unpaired. Regarding the study as a whole: Anti-spike CD8 specificities were favored by VDJdb matching, whose results missed private and CD4 specificities.

Germline V CDR1 and CDR2: KGHSH, LQKENI. The CDR3 runs to 15 residues. V lost 6 bases, J lost 2 bases, and 9 bases stayed unmatched. Molecules of cDNA were individually given unique molecular identifiers that were attached to them. Via MiXCR, TCRdb re-called the 5' RACE reads, giving one row per CDR3 protein. The sample has about 67,000 distinct CDR3 sequences, about 9.1% seen once. This clonotype was detected many times. Antigen unknown. The TCR comes from an adult who was a healthcare worker with PCR-confirmed SARS-CoV-2 infection or an uninfected control (not recorded which). The chain has TRBV18 and TRBJ1-2; 7 bases fit TRBD1. This specimen was whole blood, taken at baseline. The CDR3 nucleotides read TGTGCCAGCTCGCCAAAGACAGGGCTGAACTATGGCTACACCTTC. This sequence encodes CASSPKTGLNYGYTF.